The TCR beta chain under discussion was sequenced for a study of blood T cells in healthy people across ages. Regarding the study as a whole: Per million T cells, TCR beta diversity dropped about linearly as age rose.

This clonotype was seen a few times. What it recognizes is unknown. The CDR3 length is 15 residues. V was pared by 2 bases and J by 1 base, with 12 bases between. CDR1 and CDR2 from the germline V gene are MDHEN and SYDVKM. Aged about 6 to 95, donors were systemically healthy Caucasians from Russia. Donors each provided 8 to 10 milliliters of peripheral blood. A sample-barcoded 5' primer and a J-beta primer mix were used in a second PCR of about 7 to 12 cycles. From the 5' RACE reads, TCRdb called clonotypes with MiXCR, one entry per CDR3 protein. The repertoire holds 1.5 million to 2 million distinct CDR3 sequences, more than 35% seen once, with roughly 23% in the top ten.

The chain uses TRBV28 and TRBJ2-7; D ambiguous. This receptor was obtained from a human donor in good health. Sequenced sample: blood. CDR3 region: CASSLLLDGSYEQYF. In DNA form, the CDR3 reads TGTGCCAGCAGTTTACTCCTGGATGGATCCTACGAGCAGTACTTC. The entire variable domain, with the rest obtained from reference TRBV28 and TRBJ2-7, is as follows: DVKVTQSSRYLVKRTGEKVFLECVQDMDHENMFWYRQDPGLGLRLIYFSYDVKMKEKGDIPEGYSVSREKKERFSLILESASTNQTSMYLCASSLLLDGSYEQYFGPGTRLTVT.